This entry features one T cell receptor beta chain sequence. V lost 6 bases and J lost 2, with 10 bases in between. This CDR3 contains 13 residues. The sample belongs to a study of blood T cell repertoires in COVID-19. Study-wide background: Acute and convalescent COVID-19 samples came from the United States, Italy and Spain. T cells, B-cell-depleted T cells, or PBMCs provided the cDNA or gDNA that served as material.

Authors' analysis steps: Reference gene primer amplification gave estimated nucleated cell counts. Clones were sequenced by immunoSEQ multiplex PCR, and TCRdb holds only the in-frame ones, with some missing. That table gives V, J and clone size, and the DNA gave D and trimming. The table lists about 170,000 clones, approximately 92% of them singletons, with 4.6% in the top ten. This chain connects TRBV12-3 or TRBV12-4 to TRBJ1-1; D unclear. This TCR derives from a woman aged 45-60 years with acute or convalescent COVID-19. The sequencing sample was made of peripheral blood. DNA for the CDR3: TGTGCCAGCAGATTACAGACTAACACTGAAGCTTTCTTT. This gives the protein CASRLQTNTEAFF.